Presented here are 12 T cell receptor beta chains from one specimen sequenced in a study of T cells in women clearing cervical HPV infection. The method was immunoSEQ multiplex PCR; TCRdb's version includes in-frame clones alone and lacks a portion of them. The record lists tens of thousands of clones, of which the ten most abundant hold more than 1.2%. The sample was blood buffy coat. All receptors derive from a woman aged 18 to 75 with a cervical HPV16 infection that either progressed to CIN3+ or cleared (not recorded which).

A word on this clone: Sequencing ends 3 residues short of the CDR3 end; the germline J gene provides the rest. The J gene is TRBJ2-7, the V gene TRBV19; D ambiguous. The CDR3 runs 14 residues. Trimming removed 5 bases at V and 1 base at J, with 12 bases between. Germline V CDR1 and CDR2: LNHDA, SQIVND (reference sequence). The CDR3 sequence is CASSPRRSSYEQYF. The DNA read from the CDR3 is TGTGCCAGTAGTCCACGCAGAAGTTCCTACGAG.

Comment on this clone: With the read ending 3 residues before the CDR3 end, the germline J gene is used to fill in that end. The chain couples TRBV19 to TRBJ2-3; D gene ambiguous. Deletions cut 4 bases from V and 2 bases from J, with 10 bases between. The germline V gene has CDR1 LNHDA and CDR2 SQIVND (reference sequence). This CDR3 region has 14 residues. The CDR3 is CASSTSRITDTQYF. The part of the CDR3 DNA that was read is TGTGCCAGTAGTACCTCGCGGATCACAGATACG.

To note about this clone: The sequence runs out 3 residues before the end of the CDR3; the remainder is reconstructed from the germline J gene. The chain combines TRBV20-1 with TRBJ1-3; D remains unclear. Trimming took 5 bases from V and 0 from J, leaving 8 bases between them. Germline V lookup: CDR1 DFQATT, CDR2 SNEGSKA (reference sequence). This CDR3 has 13 amino acids. CDR3 bases read: TGCAGTGCTGGAACAGTCTCTGGAAACACC. Amino acid sequence: CSAGTVSGNT. The whole CDR3 sequence is CSAGTVSGNTIYF.

About this clone itself: The CDR3 end lies 3 residues beyond the end of the read and is filled in from the germline J gene. The chain recombines TRBV7-6 with TRBJ2-3; 14 nucleotides match TRBD2. Germline values: CDR1 SGHVS, CDR2 FNYEAQ. This CDR3 has 17 amino acids. The CDR3 loop reads CASSSGLAGGGLETQYF. The CDR3 DNA, read in part, is TGTGCCAGCAGCTCAGGACTAGCGGGGGGAGGATTAGAGACG.

On this clone: The read ends 3 residues before the CDR3 terminus; that terminus is restored from the germline J gene. The V gene is TRBV20-1, the J gene TRBJ2-5; no firm D call. Germline V gene data show CDR1 as DFQATT and CDR2 as SNEGSKA (reference sequence). Trimming cost V 3 bases and J 4 bases, with 12 bases left between them. This CDR3 contains 13 residues. The covered CDR3 bases are TGCAGTGCTAGGATACAGATTGGAGAGACC. This gives the protein CSARIQIGET. The full CDR3 protein reads CSARIQIGETQYF.

With regard to this clone: The CDR3 extends 3 residues past the end of the read, so its final part is completed from the germline J gene. The genes are TRBV30 and TRBJ2-1; D remains ambiguous. V lost 0 bases and J 6 bases, leaving 3 bases between the germline ends. Germline CDR1 is GTSNPN and CDR2 is SVGIG (reference sequence). The CDR3 runs 11 residues. The CDR3 region is CAWSVLNEQFF. The part of the CDR3 DNA that was read is TGTGCCTGGAGTGTACTCAATGAG.

Regarding this clone: The CDR3 end lies 3 residues beyond the end of the read and is filled in from the germline J gene. V usage is TRBV18 and J usage is TRBJ2-7, with D tentatively TRBD1 (6 bases). V was trimmed by 4 bases and J by 2 bases, leaving 12 bases between them. Germline V gene sequence: CDR1 KGHSH, CDR2 LQKENI. The CDR3 contains 14 residues. CDR3 sequence: CASSLRDTTYEQYF. CDR3 DNA (partial): TGTGCCAGCTCACTCCGGGACACTACCTACGAG.

By frequency, this clone is medium-sized. The sequenced fragment ends 3 residues before the CDR3 boundary, so the rest is inferred from the germline J gene. The chain employs TRBV4-2 and TRBJ2-2; the match to TRBD2 covers 13 bases. The CDR3 runs to 20 residues. From germline, CDR1 is LGHNA and CDR2 YNFKEQ. The V and J ends lost 4 bases and 6 bases, in that order; junction bases with no gene match: 17. The covered CDR3 bases are TGTGCCAGCAGCCTCGAAAGGACTAGCGGGAGAACGTGGATAGCCGGGGAG. This translates into CASSLERTSGRTWIAGE. The CDR3, in full, reads CASSLERTSGRTWIAGELFF.

To note about this clone: The read terminates 3 residues ahead of where the CDR3 ends, so the germline J gene completes it. The chain is built from TRBV5-6 and TRBJ2-5; D possibly corresponds to TRBD2 (5 bases). The V gene's germline CDR1 is SGHDT and CDR2 YYEEEE. CDR3 length: 11 residues. The CDR3 here is CASTLRVTQYF. Partial CDR3 DNA: TGTGCCAGCACCCTGAGGGTAACC. The full variable domain, its missing parts supplied by reference TRBV5-6 and TRBJ2-5, is DAGVTQSPTHLIKTRGQQVTLRCSPKSGHDTVSWYQQALGQGPQFIFQYYEEEERQRGNFPDRFSGHQFPNYSSELNVNALLLGDSALYLCASTLRVTQYFGPGTRLLVL.

About this clone itself: The observed sequence ends 3 residues before the CDR3 terminus, with the missing tail filled in from the germline J gene. V usage is TRBV30 and J usage is TRBJ1-2, with D unresolved. The CDR3 extends over 10 amino acids. Germline CDR1 is GTSNPN and CDR2 is SVGIG (reference sequence). CDR3 region: CAWLTAGYTF. Incomplete CDR3 DNA: TGTGCCTGGTTAACCGCGGGC.

By frequency, this clone is medium-sized. The CDR3 end is not reached by the read, which stops 3 residues before it; the germline J gene fills it in. The V gene is TRBV6-1, the J gene TRBJ1-2, with unresolved D. The V end was cut by 2 bases, the J end by 4 bases, with 8 bases between. The length of the CDR3 is 13 residues. Germline CDR1 MNHNS, CDR2 SASEGT. The CDR3 bases that were read are TGTGCCAGCAGTGAAAGAGGCTCCTATGGC. Translation: CASSERGSYG. The whole CDR3 protein reads CASSERGSYGYTF.

On this clone itself: Coverage ceases 3 residues before the CDR3 finishes, and the germline J gene fills in the end. The rearrangement joins TRBV7-9 to TRBJ1-3; 7 nucleotides match TRBD1. The CDR3 has 12 residues. In germline, CDR1 is SEHNR, CDR2 FQNEAQ (reference sequence). CDR3 loop: CASSPSTGSIYF. CDR3 DNA (partial): TGTGCCAGCAGCCCTTCGACAGGGTCC.